A selection of T cell receptor beta chains follows, all from one sample in a study of siplizumab effects on memory and regulatory T cells. Assay used: immunoSEQ multiplex PCR; TCRdb lists only in-frame clones, some missing. The profile shows some 100,000 clones, less than 95% of them singletons. Sequenced: non-Treg CD4+ T cells sorted from blood. These receptors were obtained from a human donor in good health. CDR3s include the opening cysteine and the closing phenylalanine or tryptophan. D genes are given only for firm matches. The listing skips clone size in some rows; elsewhere it reads once, few, many or a size class.

D gene: TRBD1
J gene: TRBJ2-3
V gene: TRBV7-9
clone size: .
CDR3 DNA: TGTGCCAGCAGCTTAGGACAGGGGGTCGCAGATACGCAGTATTTT
CDR3 protein: CASSLGQGVADTQYF

D gene: TRBD1
J gene: TRBJ2-3
V gene: TRBV28
clone size: .
CDR3 DNA: TGTGCCAGCAGCTATTCTCCCTTTCCACAGGGGGCTAGGGATACGCAGTATTTT
CDR3 protein: CASSYSPFPQGARDTQYF

D gene: TRBD2
J gene: TRBJ2-1
V gene: TRBV7-3
clone size: few
CDR3 DNA: TGTGCCAGCAGCTCGGGACTAGCGGGAGATGAGCAGTTCTTC
CDR3 protein: CASSSGLAGDEQFF

D gene: .
J gene: TRBJ1-2
V gene: TRBV7-2
clone size: .
CDR3 DNA: TGTGCCAGCAGTCGGGATGGCTACACCTTC
CDR3 protein: CASSRDGYTF

D gene: TRBD2
J gene: TRBJ2-3
V gene: TRBV5-4
clone size: .
CDR3 DNA: TGTGCCAGCAGCCAAGAAAGCTCGGGCGGGAGGGGTGGTACGCAGTATTTT
CDR3 protein: CASSQESSGGRGGTQYF

D gene: .
J gene: TRBJ1-1
V gene: TRBV7-3
clone size: .
CDR3 DNA: TGTGCCAGCAGCTCCGGACAAACAAACACTGAAGCTTTCTTT
CDR3 protein: CASSSGQTNTEAFF

D gene: TRBD1
J gene: TRBJ2-3
V gene: TRBV19
clone size: .
CDR3 DNA: TGTGCCAGTAGTATAGATCAGGGGACAGGGACCAGGTATTTT
CDR3 protein: CASSIDQGTGTRYF

D gene: TRBD1
J gene: TRBJ1-2
V gene: TRBV7-2
clone size: .
CDR3 DNA: TGTGCCAGCAGCCCGCGGACAGGCCGTGCGGACTATGGCTACACCTTC
CDR3 protein: CASSPRTGRADYGYTF

D gene: .
J gene: TRBJ2-3
V gene: TRBV15
clone size: .
CDR3 DNA: TGTGCCACCAGCGGAACCAGATCGGGGGCAGATACGCAGTATTTT
CDR3 protein: CATSGTRSGADTQYF

D gene: .
J gene: TRBJ1-2
V gene: TRBV29-1
clone size: few
CDR3 DNA: TGCAGCGTTGCGGTGACGGGGAGGTACACCTTC
CDR3 protein: CSVAVTGRYTF

D gene: .
J gene: TRBJ2-3
V gene: TRBV5-1
clone size: .
CDR3 DNA: TGCGCCAGCAGCTTGGTGGGCAGGACCACAGATACGCAGTATTTT
CDR3 protein: CASSLVGRTTDTQYF

D gene: .
J gene: TRBJ1-1
V gene: TRBV6-4
clone size: .
CDR3 DNA: TGTGCCAGCAGCCCACTGGCAGGGCTGAACACTGAAGCTTTCTTT
CDR3 protein: CASSPLAGLNTEAFF

D gene: .
J gene: TRBJ2-5
V gene: TRBV18
clone size: .
CDR3 DNA: TGTGCCAGCTCACCACCGTCCCGGAGCCAAGAGACCCAGTACTTC
CDR3 protein: CASSPPSRSQETQYF